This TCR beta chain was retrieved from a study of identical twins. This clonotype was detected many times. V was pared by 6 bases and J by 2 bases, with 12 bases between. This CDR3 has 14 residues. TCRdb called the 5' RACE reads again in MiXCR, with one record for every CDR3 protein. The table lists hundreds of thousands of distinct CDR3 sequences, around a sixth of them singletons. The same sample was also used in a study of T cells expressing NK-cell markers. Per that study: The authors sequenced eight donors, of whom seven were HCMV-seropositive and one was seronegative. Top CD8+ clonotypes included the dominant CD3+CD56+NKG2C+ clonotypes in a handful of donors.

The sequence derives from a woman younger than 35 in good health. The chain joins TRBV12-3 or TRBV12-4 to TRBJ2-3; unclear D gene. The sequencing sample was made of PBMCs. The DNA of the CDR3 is TGTGCCAGCAGCCAGATGACTCTCACAGATACGCAGTATTTT. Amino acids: CASSQMTLTDTQYF.